These T cell receptor beta chains were read from a single sample in a study of cytotoxic CD8 clonotypes in ibrutinib-treated CLL. Sequencing used immunoSEQ multiplex PCR; TCRdb keeps in-frame clones, though not all of them. The sample contains some 46,000 clones, around 70% of which appear only once. Material: PBMCs, obtained after 12 months of ibrutinib treatment. The receptors were sampled from a human donor with chronic lymphocytic leukemia. Both conserved end residues are part of each CDR3. A D gene is named only where the DNA matches it firmly. Size values are once, few and many counts, or a class for expanded clones, and some rows have none.

j_gene: TRBJ1-2
d_gene: -
v_gene: TRBV5-4
abundance: -
CDR3aa: CASSSRDYGYTF
CDR3nt: TGTGCCAGCAGCTCCAGAGATTATGGCTACACCTTC

j_gene: TRBJ2-7
d_gene: -
v_gene: TRBV19
abundance: -
CDR3aa: CASNPAGNFYEQYF
CDR3nt: TGTGCCAGTAACCCCGCAGGGAATTTCTACGAGCAGTACTTC

j_gene: TRBJ2-5
d_gene: TRBD1
v_gene: TRBV6-1
abundance: -
CDR3aa: CASNRQGKETQYF
CDR3nt: TGTGCCAGCAACAGACAGGGTAAAGAGACCCAGTACTTC

j_gene: TRBJ2-2
d_gene: -
v_gene: TRBV10-3
abundance: -
CDR3aa: CAISTGPNTGELFF
CDR3nt: TGTGCCATCAGCACAGGGCCCAACACCGGGGAGCTGTTTTTT

j_gene: TRBJ1-6
d_gene: -
v_gene: TRBV19
abundance: -
CDR3aa: CASSVPTASPLHF
CDR3nt: TGTGCCAGTAGTGTCCCGACAGCTTCACCCCTCCACTTT

j_gene: TRBJ1-1
d_gene: -
v_gene: TRBV6-1
abundance: -
CDR3aa: CASSVSETEAFF
CDR3nt: TGTGCCAGCAGTGTTTCGGAGACTGAAGCTTTCTTT

j_gene: TRBJ2-5
d_gene: -
v_gene: TRBV2
abundance: -
CDR3aa: CASRRPPGGEETQYF
CDR3nt: TGTGCCAGCAGACGCCCCCCAGGGGGGGAGGAGACCCAGTACTTC

j_gene: TRBJ1-3
d_gene: -
v_gene: TRBV6-5
abundance: -
CDR3aa: CASSRGEGNTIYF
CDR3nt: TGTGCCAGCAGTAGGGGGGAGGGAAACACCATATATTTT

j_gene: TRBJ1-5
d_gene: -
v_gene: TRBV7-2
abundance: -
CDR3aa: CASSPAGMSDQPQHF
CDR3nt: TGTGCCAGCAGCCCCGCGGGTATGAGCGATCAGCCCCAGCATTTT

j_gene: TRBJ2-7
d_gene: -
v_gene: TRBV2
abundance: -
CDR3aa: CASSELDRSYEQYF
CDR3nt: TGTGCCAGCAGTGAATTGGACCGCTCCTACGAGCAGTACTTC

j_gene: TRBJ1-2
d_gene: -
v_gene: TRBV14
abundance: once
CDR3aa: CASSQYPSYSHLFYGYTF
CDR3nt: TGTGCCAGCAGCCAATATCCGTCATACTCTCACTTATTCTATGGCTACACCTTC

j_gene: TRBJ1-3
d_gene: TRBD1
v_gene: TRBV11-2
abundance: -
CDR3aa: CASSGSGTGVDTIYF
CDR3nt: TGTGCCAGCAGCGGATCCGGGACAGGGGTAGACACCATATATTTT

j_gene: TRBJ1-6
d_gene: -
v_gene: TRBV6-5
abundance: few
CDR3aa: CASRPGRNNSPLHF
CDR3nt: TGTGCCAGCAGGCCGGGCCGTAATAATTCACCCCTCCACTTT

j_gene: TRBJ2-7
d_gene: -
v_gene: TRBV2
abundance: -
CDR3aa: CASSEDQGGWNEQYF
CDR3nt: TGTGCCAGCAGTGAAGACCAGGGGGGATGGAACGAGCAGTACTTC

j_gene: TRBJ1-3
d_gene: -
v_gene: TRBV19
abundance: -
CDR3aa: CASSMGGNTIYF
CDR3nt: TGTGCCAGTAGTATGGGAGGAAACACCATATATTTT

j_gene: TRBJ2-7
d_gene: TRBD1
v_gene: TRBV10-3
abundance: -
CDR3aa: CAISDRDGTGNYEQYF
CDR3nt: TGTGCCATCAGCGACAGAGACGGGACAGGGAATTACGAGCAGTACTTC

j_gene: TRBJ1-3
d_gene: -
v_gene: TRBV27
abundance: -
CDR3aa: CASSLSYSPGNTIYF
CDR3nt: TGTGCCAGCAGTTTATCATATTCGCCAGGAAACACCATATATTTT

j_gene: TRBJ2-7
d_gene: -
v_gene: TRBV5-5
abundance: -
CDR3aa: CASSLGPQGRSYEQYF
CDR3nt: TGTGCCAGCAGCTTGGGTCCCCAAGGCCGTTCCTACGAGCAGTACTTC

j_gene: TRBJ2-2
d_gene: TRBD2
v_gene: TRBV10-3
abundance: -
CDR3aa: CAISESTGGKNTGELFF
CDR3nt: TGTGCCATCAGTGAGTCGACCGGGGGGAAGAACACCGGGGAGCTGTTTTTT

j_gene: TRBJ2-3
d_gene: -
v_gene: TRBV27
abundance: -
CDR3aa: CASNGGNTDTQYF
CDR3nt: TGTGCCAGCAACGGAGGGAACACAGATACGCAGTATTTT